The source of this T cell receptor beta chain is a study of cytomegalovirus exposure and HLA in healthy donors. Background on the study: Per a later analysis, the roughly 670 first-cohort and 120 or so validation repertoires shared one platform. Notes on the study in general: As was reported, the classifier diagnosed cytomegalovirus status with high specificity and sensitivity.

The CDR3 is made up of 15 amino acids. The V and J ends lost 5 bases and 1 base, in that order; junction bases with no gene match: 6. The germline gives CDR1 SEHNR, CDR2 FQNEAQ (reference sequence). Using immunoSEQ multiplex PCR, the repertoire was profiled, and TCRdb retains in-frame clones only, with some absent. The data show under 150,000 clones, with approximately 90% seen just once and approximately 2% held by the top ten. With respect to this clone: Its antigen is as yet unknown.

The clonotype comes from a woman in her late teens or twenties in good health and CMV-seronegative. The sequenced material came from PBMCs. The chain couples TRBV7-9 to TRBJ2-3; TRBD2 matches 7 bases. The DNA for the CDR3 is TGTGCCAGCAGCCAACTAGCGTGGGGCACAGATACGCAGTATTTT. This gives the protein CASSQLAWGTDTQYF.